Following are 31 T cell receptor beta chains from one sample sequenced in a study of cytomegalovirus exposure and HLA in healthy donors. Both 60 Vbeta primers and 13 Jbeta primers went into the PCR. Data came from immunoSEQ multiplex PCR; TCRdb stores just in-frame clones and leaves some out. The sample consists of about 190,000 clones, 60% to 85% of them appearing once. Sequenced input: PBMCs. The receptors here all came from a young woman in good health and CMV-seronegative.

The V call is TRBV6-1, the J call TRBJ2-5; 9 bases align to TRBD2. The CDR3 sequence is 13 residues long. V trimming: 7 bases; J trimming: 5 bases; junction bases outside the gene matches: 5. Germline CDR1 reads MNHNS; CDR2 reads SASEGT. The CDR3 here is CASIGLAWETQYF. DNA for the CDR3: TGTGCCAGCATCGGACTAGCGTGGGAGACCCAGTACTTC.

The chain has TRBV23-1 and TRBJ1-5; D remains unclear. TRBV23-1 is marked as an open reading frame, function uncertain. Trimming removed 3 bases from V and 2 bases from J, with 14 bases in between. The CDR3 length is 16 residues. The CDR3 loop reads CASSHPAWACNQPQHF. CDR3 DNA sequence: TGCGCCAGCAGTCACCCGGCGTGGGCCTGCAATCAGCCCCAGCATTTT.

The chain carries TRBV19 and TRBJ2-1, with 7 bases matching TRBD2. Germline V CDR1 and CDR2: LNHDA, SQIVND (reference sequence). The V and J ends lost 8 bases and 0 bases, in that order; junction bases with no gene match: 4. The length of the CDR3 is 14 residues. The CDR3 sequence: CASQERDSYNEQFF. The CDR3 DNA sequence: TGTGCCAGTCAGGAGCGGGACTCCTACAATGAGCAGTTCTTC.

J is TRBJ2-3 and V is TRBV28, with 7 bases fitting TRBD1. The ends lost 4 bases at V and 6 bases at J; junction bases unmatched: 10. Germline V gene sequence: CDR1 MDHEN, CDR2 SYDVKM. The CDR3 consists of 15 residues. Written as DNA, the CDR3 is TGTGCCAGCAGTTATTCGGGACAGACCGCGGATACGCAGTATTTT. As protein: CASSYSGQTADTQYF.

This chain uses TRBV6-5 with TRBJ2-1; D unresolved. The germline gives CDR1 MNHEY, CDR2 SVGAGI. V was clipped by 6 bases and J by 3 bases, with 15 bases between them. This CDR3 has 15 residues. The chain's CDR3 is CASSPFETYYNEQFF. The CDR3 nucleotides are TGTGCCAGCAGCCCCTTCGAGACATACTACAATGAGCAGTTCTTC.

This clone was observed a few times. The J gene is TRBJ2-1, the V gene TRBV27; TRBD2 matches at 8 bases. This CDR3 is built from 16 residues. Germline CDR1 MNHEY, CDR2 SMNVEV (reference sequence). Trimming cost V 5 bases and J 7 bases; bases outside gene matches: 13. The CDR3 DNA reads as TGTGCCAGCAGTCCCATGGGAGCGGGAGCCGGTAATGAGCAGTTCTTC. Translating it yields CASSPMGAGAGNEQFF.

This clone appeared once. V and J are TRBV7-9 and TRBJ1-2; the D gene is possibly TRBD1 (5 bases). The V gene lost 4 bases and the J gene lost 7 bases, with 10 bases spanning the gap. Germline V gene sequence: CDR1 SEHNR, CDR2 FQNEAQ (reference sequence). This CDR3 is 12 amino acids long. The CDR3 coding sequence is TGTGCCAGCAGCTACCCCCAGGGTGGCTACACCTTC. Encoded protein: CASSYPQGGYTF.

This CDR3 reads CASSTTDYSPDTQYF. CDR3 sequence (DNA): TGTGCCAGCAGCACAACGGACTATTCTCCAGATACGCAGTATTTT. This rearrangement joins TRBV9 to TRBJ2-3, with a tentative D call TRBD2 (6 bases). The V and J ends lost 4 bases and 4 bases respectively, with 16 bases between them. This CDR3 is built from 15 residues. The germline gives CDR1 SGDLS, CDR2 YYNGEE.

The rearrangement links TRBV2 to TRBJ2-1; 12 positions agree with TRBD2. V was pared by 4 bases and J by 8 bases, with 9 bases of the junction left unmatched. Looked up from germline, CDR1 is SNHLY and CDR2 is FYNNEI. The CDR3 consists of 16 residues. The CDR3 DNA follows: TGTGCCAGCAGTGGATCGAGGACTAGCGGGGCCCATGAGCAGTTCTTC. This translates into CASSGSRTSGAHEQFF.

CDR3 in amino acids: CASSPGQGNTEAFF. The CDR3, as DNA: TGTGCCAGCAGCCCCGGACAGGGGAACACTGAAGCTTTCTTT. The rearrangement joins TRBV7-9 to TRBJ1-1, with TRBD1 matching 8 bases. J lost 1 base, V lost 5 bases, and 3 bases had no gene match. The CDR3 sequence is 14 residues long. Germline V gene sequence: CDR1 SEHNR, CDR2 FQNEAQ (reference sequence).

The V gene is TRBV2, the J gene TRBJ1-1, with a weak D call TRBD1 (6 bases). Per germline, CDR1 SNHLY and CDR2 FYNNEI. V lost 4 bases, J lost 2 bases, and 11 bases lay in between. This CDR3 contains 14 residues. CDR3 in DNA: TGTGCCAGCAGTGGGGGACAACAAAACACTGAAGCTTTCTTT. Encoded protein: CASSGGQQNTEAFF. Supplemented by reference TRBV2 and TRBJ1-1, the full variable domain reads EPEVTQTPSHQVTQMGQEVILRCVPISNHLYFYWYRQILGQKVEFLVSFYNNEISEKSEIFDDQFSVERPDGSNFTLKIRSTKLEDSAMYFCASSGGQQNTEAFFGQGTRLTVV.

The chain recombines TRBV2 with TRBJ2-7; a possible D gene is TRBD2 (6 bases). The V gene lost 8 bases and the J gene lost 2 bases, with 13 bases spanning the gap. CDR3 length equals 13 residues. The germline CDR1 and CDR2 sequences are SNHLY and FYNNEI. The CDR3 loop is CASLRDFTYEQYF. DNA for the CDR3: TGTGCCAGCCTCCGGGACTTTACCTACGAGCAGTACTTC.

V usage is TRBV28 and J usage is TRBJ1-1; TRBD1 is a possible D gene (6 bases). Germline CDR1 and CDR2: MDHEN and SYDVKM. The CDR3 has 17 amino acids. The germline V and J ends were trimmed by 6 bases and 0 bases, with 20 bases remaining between them. The CDR3 loop is CASSYRQDNFMNTEAFF. The DNA of the CDR3 is TGTGCCAGCAGCTATAGACAGGACAACTTCATGAACACTGAAGCTTTCTTT.

V gene TRBV19 combines with J gene TRBJ1-5, with unresolved D. Germline V CDR1 and CDR2: LNHDA, SQIVND (reference sequence). V shed 0 bases and J shed 5 bases, with 5 bases lying between them. The CDR3 contains 13 residues. The CDR3 sequence is CASSIDADQPQHF. The CDR3 DNA follows: TGTGCCAGTAGTATAGACGCAGATCAGCCCCAGCATTTT.

The chain couples TRBV28 to TRBJ1-5, with 9 nucleotides matching TRBD1. Germline CDR1 reads MDHEN; CDR2 reads SYDVKM. The CDR3 extends over 18 amino acids. V lost 2 bases, J lost 0 bases, and 8 bases stayed unmatched. The CDR3 DNA reads as TGTGCCAGCAGTTTAGTCGACAGGGGGTGGAATAGCAATCAGCCCCAGCATTTT. This codes for CASSLVDRGWNSNQPQHF.

The chain couples TRBV10-3 to TRBJ1-5; tentatively, D is TRBD1 (5 bases). CDR3 length: 14 residues. Per germline, CDR1 ENHRY and CDR2 SYGVKD. V was pared by 5 bases and J by 5 bases, with 13 bases between. The CDR3 region is CAISSGRDDQPQHF. The CDR3 nucleotides are TGTGCCATCAGTTCGGGGAGGGACGATCAGCCCCAGCATTTT.

The chain is built from TRBV9 and TRBJ1-4, with D possibly matching TRBD1 (5 bases). CDR3 length: 15 amino acids. Germline CDR1 is SGDLS and CDR2 is YYNGEE. V was clipped by 0 bases and J by 8 bases, with 14 bases between them. The chain's CDR3 is CASSVGGGVWEKLFF. CDR3 nucleotide sequence: TGTGCCAGCAGCGTAGGGGGGGGAGTATGGGAAAAACTGTTTTTT.

The DNA for the CDR3 is TGTGCCAGCAGCTTGGCTTTCCCTGGGGACAGACTTGCAACTAATGAAAAACTGTTTTTT. Protein: CASSLAFPGDRLATNEKLFF. The chain is built from TRBV5-4 and TRBJ1-4, with 7 bases identical to TRBD1. The CDR3 totals 20 residues. J was trimmed by 0 bases and V by 0 bases; bases with no gene match: 14. Germline values: CDR1 SGHNT, CDR2 YYREEE (reference sequence). The variable domain in full, completed from reference TRBV5-4 and TRBJ1-4, reads ETGVTQSPTHLIKTRGQQVTLRCSSQSGHNTVSWYQQALGQGPQFIFQYYREEENGRGNFPPRFSGLQFPNYSSELNVNALELDDSALYLCASSLAFPGDRLATNEKLFFGSGTQLSVL.

There are a few counts of this clone. The chain joins TRBV25-1 to TRBJ2-1; possibly TRBD2 for D (5 bases). The germline V and J ends were trimmed by 8 bases and 5 bases, with 7 bases remaining between them. CDR3 length: 11 amino acids. Germline V gives CDR1 MGHDK, CDR2 SYGVNS. The CDR3 is CASGLHNEQFF. The CDR3 nucleotides read TGTGCCAGCGGACTTCACAATGAGCAGTTCTTC.

The chain uses TRBV11-2 and TRBJ1-6; D unresolved. Deletions cut 5 bases from V and 10 bases from J, with 18 bases between. Per the germline V gene, CDR1 is SGHAT and CDR2 is FQNNGV. This CDR3 has 15 residues. The CDR3: CASSLQGRIRSPLHF. The CDR3 DNA sequence: TGTGCCAGCAGCCTCCAAGGGAGGATTAGGTCACCCCTCCACTTT.

The J gene is TRBJ1-2, the V gene TRBV27; tentatively, D is TRBD1 (6 bases). CDR3 size: 15 residues. Trimming cost V 6 bases and J 2 bases, with 16 bases left between them. Germline V gene data show CDR1 as MNHEY and CDR2 as SMNVEV (reference sequence). In DNA, the CDR3 is TGTGCCAGCAGCCCCCTTCGAGGGGGAAACTATGGCTACACCTTC. Translation: CASSPLRGGNYGYTF.

This chain connects TRBV27 to TRBJ2-7; D is possibly TRBD2 (5 bases). Germline lookup yields CDR1 MNHEY and CDR2 SMNVEV (reference sequence). The CDR3 is 11 amino acids. Trimming stripped 10 bases from V and 5 bases from J, with 12 bases between. CDR3 bases: TGTGCCACCTCCGAGGGCAACGAGCAGTACTTC. It yields the protein CATSEGNEQYF.

Comments on this clone: Mismatch with germline at one junction end may stem from a read error. This chain connects TRBV7-7 to TRBJ2-1; 12 bases line up with TRBD2. The germline CDR1 and CDR2 sequences are SSHAT and FNYEAQ (reference sequence). The CDR3 runs to 16 residues. The CDR3 nucleotides are TGTGCTAGCAGCTCGACTAGCGGGAGCTCTTACAATGAGCAGTTCTTC. Protein: CASSSTSGSSYNEQFF.

V gene TRBV5-1 combines with J gene TRBJ1-1; no clear D gene. This CDR3 contains 13 residues. CDR1 SGHRS and CDR2 YFSETQ come from the germline V gene. Trimming pared 4 bases from V and 0 bases from J, leaving 7 bases between. The CDR3 DNA sequence: TGCGCCAGCAGCCTGAGGATGAACACTGAAGCTTTCTTT. Residues: CASSLRMNTEAFF.

The V call is TRBV5-1, the J call TRBJ2-5; possible D gene TRBD2, 6 bases. This CDR3 has 14 amino acids. The V and J ends lost 5 bases and 1 base respectively, with 12 bases between them. Germline loops: CDR1 SGHRS, CDR2 YFSETQ. The CDR3 is CASRAGSAQETQYF. Here the CDR3 DNA reads TGCGCCAGCAGGGCGGGATCGGCCCAAGAGACCCAGTACTTC.

The chain couples TRBV29-1 to TRBJ1-4, with 8 positions matching TRBD1. This CDR3 region has 13 residues. V lost 7 bases and J lost 5; bases outside the gene matches: 6. CDR1 SQVTM and CDR2 ANQGSEA come from the germline V gene. CDR3 in amino acids: CSASDRANEKLFF. The CDR3 region has the DNA TGCAGCGCCTCGGACAGGGCGAATGAAAAACTGTTTTTT.

V usage is TRBV11-3 and J usage is TRBJ2-7; 7 nucleotides align to TRBD1. This CDR3 region has 12 residues. Looked up from germline, CDR1 is SGHNT and CDR2 is YENEEA. The V and J ends lost 8 bases and 5 bases, in that order; junction bases with no gene match: 6. The CDR3 protein is CASSRGTHEQYF. The CDR3 DNA reads as TGTGCCAGCTCCAGGGGGACCCACGAGCAGTACTTC.

CDR3 sequence reads: CASSLNFGLAGGEQFF. The CDR3 bases are TGTGCCAGCAGTTTGAATTTCGGACTAGCGGGAGGGGAGCAGTTCTTC. The chain links TRBV27 to TRBJ2-1; 15 bases agree with TRBD2. This CDR3 is 16 amino acids long. The V segment lost 3 bases and the J segment 10 bases; nucleotides outside the gene matches: 7. CDR1 and CDR2 from the germline V gene are MNHEY and SMNVEV (reference sequence).

This clone was detected a few times. CDR3 sequence (DNA): TGTGCCACCACAGGGCAGCCGTACGAGCAGTACTTC. Its translation: CATTGQPYEQYF. The chain has TRBV28 and TRBJ2-7, with D maybe TRBD1 (6 bases). The germline CDR1 and CDR2 sequences are MDHEN and SYDVKM. The CDR3 consists of 12 residues. Trimming removed 10 bases at V and 4 bases at J, with 14 bases between.

The chain couples TRBV14 to TRBJ1-6; tentatively, D is TRBD1 (5 bases). Trimming removed 1 base at V and 10 bases at J, with 11 bases between. Germline CDR1 is SGHDN and CDR2 is FVKESK. The CDR3 length is 14 residues. CDR3 in DNA: TGTGCCAGCAGCCAAGTTTCGCGGACATCACCCCTCCACTTT. This codes for CASSQVSRTSPLHF.

The rearrangement joins TRBV18 to TRBJ1-5; 7 nucleotides align to TRBD1. Germline values: CDR1 KGHSH, CDR2 LQKENI. Germline trimming cut 3 bases from V and 7 bases from J; bases unmatched to any gene: 6. CDR3 length equals 14 residues. CDR3: CASSPSTGDQPQHF. The CDR3 nucleotides read TGTGCCAGCTCACCTTCTACAGGGGACCAGCCCCAGCATTTT.